This T cell receptor (beta chain) was sequenced for a study of T cell responses to AZD1222 COVID-19 vaccine. Study-level results: White British donors predominated, females outnumbered males, and clonal diversity was possibly underestimated. With two AZD1222 doses given, Spike-specific TCR breadth and depth both rose. Reports indicate that nearly half of spike-specific TCRs are directed at unmutated variant regions. Regions 160-218 and 743-854 dominated among vaccine-associated CD4 TCRs spanning spike.

Profiled with immunoSEQ multiplex PCR; TCRdb holds only in-frame clones, not every one. This sample has about 160,000 clones, with approximately 90% found just once. Note on this clone: Its antigen remains unknown.

This material consisted of peripheral blood, taken on day 0 of MenACWY control vaccination. This TCR was recovered from an adult in good health.

The CDR3 loop is CASSQPELKTSGKRDTQYF. As DNA, the CDR3 is TGCGCCAGCAGCCAGCCAGAATTAAAGACTAGCGGGAAACGAGATACGCAGTATTTT. The rearrangement links TRBV4-1 to TRBJ2-3; 11 nucleotides line up with TRBD2. The junction had 16 bases not matched to a gene; V was cut back by 3 bases and J by 5 bases. CDR3 size: 19 residues. Per germline, CDR1 MGHRA and CDR2 YSYEKL.